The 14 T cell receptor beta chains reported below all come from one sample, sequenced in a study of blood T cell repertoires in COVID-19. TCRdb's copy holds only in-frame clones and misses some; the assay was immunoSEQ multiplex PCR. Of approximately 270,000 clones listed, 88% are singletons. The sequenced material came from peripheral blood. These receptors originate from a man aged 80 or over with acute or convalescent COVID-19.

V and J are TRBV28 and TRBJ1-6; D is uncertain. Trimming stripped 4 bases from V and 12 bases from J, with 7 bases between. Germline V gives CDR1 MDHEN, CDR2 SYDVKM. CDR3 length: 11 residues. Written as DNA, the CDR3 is TGTGCCAGCAGTTCCGGAGAACCCCTCCACTTT. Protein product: CASSSGEPLHF.

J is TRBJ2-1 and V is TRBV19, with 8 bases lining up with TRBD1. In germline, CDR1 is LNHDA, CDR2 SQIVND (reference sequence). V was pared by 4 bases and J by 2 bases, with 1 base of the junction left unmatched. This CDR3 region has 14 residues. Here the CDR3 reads CASSTGGTYNEQFF. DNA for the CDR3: TGTGCCAGTAGTACAGGGGGCACCTACAATGAGCAGTTCTTC. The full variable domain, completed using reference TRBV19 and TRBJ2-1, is DGGITQSPKYLFRKEGQNVTLSCEQNLNHDAMYWYRQDPGQGLRLIYYSQIVNDFQKGDIAEGYSVSREKKESFPLTVTSAQKNPTAFYLCASSTGGTYNEQFFGPGTRLTVL.

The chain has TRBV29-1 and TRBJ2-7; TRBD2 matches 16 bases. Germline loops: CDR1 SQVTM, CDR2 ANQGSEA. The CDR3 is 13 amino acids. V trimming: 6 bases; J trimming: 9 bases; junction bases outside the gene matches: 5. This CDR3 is CSVGLAGGMGQYF. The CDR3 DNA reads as TGCAGCGTGGGACTAGCGGGAGGGATGGGGCAGTACTTC.

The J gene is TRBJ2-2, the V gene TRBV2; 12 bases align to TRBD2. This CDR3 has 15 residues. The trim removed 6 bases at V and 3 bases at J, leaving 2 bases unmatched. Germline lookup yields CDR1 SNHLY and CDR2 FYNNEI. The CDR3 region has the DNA TGTGCCAGCAGCGGGACTAGCGGGTACACCGGGGAGCTGTTTTTT. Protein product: CASSGTSGYTGELFF. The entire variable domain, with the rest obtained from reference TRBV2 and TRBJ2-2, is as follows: EPEVTQTPSHQVTQMGQEVILRCVPISNHLYFYWYRQILGQKVEFLVSFYNNEISEKSEIFDDQFSVERPDGSNFTLKIRSTKLEDSAMYFCASSGTSGYTGELFFGEGSRLTVL.

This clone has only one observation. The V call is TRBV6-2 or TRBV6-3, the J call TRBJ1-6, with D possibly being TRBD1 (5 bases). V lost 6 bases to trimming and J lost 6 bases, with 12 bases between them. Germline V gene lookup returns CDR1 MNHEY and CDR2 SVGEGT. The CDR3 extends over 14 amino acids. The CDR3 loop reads CASSRMDTNSPLHF. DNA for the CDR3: TGTGCCAGCAGCCGCATGGACACTAATTCACCCCTCCACTTT.

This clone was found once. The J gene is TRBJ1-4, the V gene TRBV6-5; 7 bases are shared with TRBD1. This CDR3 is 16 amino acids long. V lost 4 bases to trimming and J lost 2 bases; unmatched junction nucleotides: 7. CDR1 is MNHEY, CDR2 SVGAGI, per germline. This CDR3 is CASSFRQGGTNEKLFF. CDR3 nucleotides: TGTGCCAGCAGTTTTCGACAGGGTGGCACTAATGAAAAACTGTTTTTT.

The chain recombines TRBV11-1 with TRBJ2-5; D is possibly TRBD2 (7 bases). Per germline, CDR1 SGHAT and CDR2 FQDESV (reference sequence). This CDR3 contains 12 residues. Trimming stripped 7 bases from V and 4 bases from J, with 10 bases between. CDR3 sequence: CASTRGAETQYF. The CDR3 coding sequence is TGTGCCAGCACCCGGGGGGCAGAGACCCAGTACTTC.

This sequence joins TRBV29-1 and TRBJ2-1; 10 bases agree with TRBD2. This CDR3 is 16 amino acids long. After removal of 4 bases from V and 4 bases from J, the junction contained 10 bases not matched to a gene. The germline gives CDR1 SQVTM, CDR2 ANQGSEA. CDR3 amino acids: CSVVSGRAAGYNEQFF. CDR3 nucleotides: TGCAGCGTTGTGAGCGGGAGGGCCGCAGGGTACAATGAGCAGTTCTTC.

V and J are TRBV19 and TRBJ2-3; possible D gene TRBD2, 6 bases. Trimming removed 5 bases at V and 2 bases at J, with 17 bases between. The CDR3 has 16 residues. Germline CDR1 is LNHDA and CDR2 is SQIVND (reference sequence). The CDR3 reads CASSGDSSPVTDTQYF. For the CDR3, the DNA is TGTGCCAGTAGTGGGGACTCCAGCCCTGTCACAGATACGCAGTATTTT.

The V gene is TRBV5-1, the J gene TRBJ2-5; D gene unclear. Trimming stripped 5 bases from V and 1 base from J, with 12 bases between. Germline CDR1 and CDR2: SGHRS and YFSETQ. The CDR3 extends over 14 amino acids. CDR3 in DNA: TGCGCCAGCAGTTCTGGGCGTGCCCAAGAGACCCAGTACTTC. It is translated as CASSSGRAQETQYF.

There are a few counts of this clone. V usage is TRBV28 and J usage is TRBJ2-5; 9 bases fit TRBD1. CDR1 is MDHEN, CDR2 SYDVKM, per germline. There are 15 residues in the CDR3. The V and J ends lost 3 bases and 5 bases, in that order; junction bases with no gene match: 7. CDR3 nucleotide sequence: TGTGCCAGCAGTTTCGCCGGGACAGGGTATGAGACCCAGTACTTC. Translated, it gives CASSFAGTGYETQYF.

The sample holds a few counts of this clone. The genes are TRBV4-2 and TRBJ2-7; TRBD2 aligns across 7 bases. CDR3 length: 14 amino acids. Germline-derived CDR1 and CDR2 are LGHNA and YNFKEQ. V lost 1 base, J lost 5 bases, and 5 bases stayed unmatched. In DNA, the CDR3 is TGTGCCAGCAGCCAAGCGGGAGGTCTCGACGAGCAGTACTTC. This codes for CASSQAGGLDEQYF.

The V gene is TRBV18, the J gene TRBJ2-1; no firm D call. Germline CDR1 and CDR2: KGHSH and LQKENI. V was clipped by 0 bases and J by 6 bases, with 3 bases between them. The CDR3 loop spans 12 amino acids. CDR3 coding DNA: TGTGCCAGCTCACCACCTCTCAATGAGCAGTTCTTC. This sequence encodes CASSPPLNEQFF. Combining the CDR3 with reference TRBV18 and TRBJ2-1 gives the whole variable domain NAGVMQNPRHLVRRRGQEARLRCSPMKGHSHVYWYRQLPEEGLKFMVYLQKENIIDESGMPKERFSAEFPKEGPSILRIQQVVRGDSAAYFCASSPPLNEQFFGPGTRLTVL.

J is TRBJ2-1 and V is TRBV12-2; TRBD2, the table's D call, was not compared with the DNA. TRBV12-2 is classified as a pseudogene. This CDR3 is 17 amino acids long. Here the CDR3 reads CASRLASEGPSYNEQFF. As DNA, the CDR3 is TGTGCAAGTCGCTTAGCGTCCGAGGGTCCTTCCTACAATGAGCAGTTCTTC.